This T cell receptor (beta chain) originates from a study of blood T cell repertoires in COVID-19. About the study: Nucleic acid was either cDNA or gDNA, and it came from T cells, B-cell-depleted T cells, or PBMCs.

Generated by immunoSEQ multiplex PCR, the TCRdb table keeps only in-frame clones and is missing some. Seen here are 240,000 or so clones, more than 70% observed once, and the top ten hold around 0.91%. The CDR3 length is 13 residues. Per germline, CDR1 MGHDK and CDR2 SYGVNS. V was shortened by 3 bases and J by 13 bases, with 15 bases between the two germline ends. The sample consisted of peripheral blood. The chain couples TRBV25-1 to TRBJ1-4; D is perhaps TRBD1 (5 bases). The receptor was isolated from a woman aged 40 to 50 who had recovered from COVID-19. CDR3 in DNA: TGTGCCAGCAGTGATTGGGGGGGGGACGGACTGTTTTTT. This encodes CASSDWGGDGLFF.